This TCR beta chain was profiled in a study of shared clonotypes between healthy human individuals. With regard to this clone: Antigen specificity is unknown. Given a far larger clone just one base away, this is likely a sequencing read error.

Study findings and constraints: Exclusively blood specimens were collected; tissue repertoires likely differ.

This was a deep-level run. The data were produced by immunoSEQ multiplex PCR, yet TCRdb's version contains in-frame clones alone and is incomplete. This table holds around 500,000 clones, roughly 80% found once. Sequencing was carried out using PBMCs. This clonotype was sampled from a woman aged 40-49 years in good health. Some clones in this sample may be carry-over from other donors' samples.

CDR3 region: CAISESGASVTDTQYF. The CDR3, as DNA: TGTGCCATCAGTGAGTCGGGGGCTAGCGTCACAGATACGCAGTATTTT. This sequence joins TRBV10-3 and TRBJ2-3; D is perhaps TRBD1 or TRBD2 (6 bases each). CDR3 size: 16 residues. V was shortened by 0 bases and J by 2 bases, with 12 bases between the two germline ends. Germline V lookup: CDR1 ENHRY, CDR2 SYGVKD.